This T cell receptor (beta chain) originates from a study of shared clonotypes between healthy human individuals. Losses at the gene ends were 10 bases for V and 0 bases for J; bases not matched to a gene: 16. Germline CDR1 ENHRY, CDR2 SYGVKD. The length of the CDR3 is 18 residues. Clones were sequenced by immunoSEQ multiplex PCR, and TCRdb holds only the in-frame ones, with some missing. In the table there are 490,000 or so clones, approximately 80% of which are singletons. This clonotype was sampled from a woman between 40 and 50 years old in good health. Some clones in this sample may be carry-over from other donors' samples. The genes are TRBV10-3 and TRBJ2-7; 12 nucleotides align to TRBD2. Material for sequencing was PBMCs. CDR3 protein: CATAFKGTSGYSSYEQYF. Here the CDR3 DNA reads TGTGCCACAGCCTTCAAGGGGACTAGCGGGTACAGCTCCTACGAGCAGTACTTC.